This T cell receptor (beta chain) was recovered during a study of blood T cells in healthy people across ages. Overall study results and limits: It was held that the diversity estimates obtained from one million T cells were underestimates.

The CDR3 consists of 14 residues. Trimming cost V 2 bases and J 4 bases, with 11 bases left between them. Per germline, CDR1 MNHNY and CDR2 SVGAGI (reference sequence). Combining a sample-barcoded 5' primer with a J-beta primer mix, a second PCR ran for roughly 6 to 12 cycles. TCRdb processed the 5' RACE reads anew with MiXCR; each CDR3 protein has one entry. The sample includes around 820,000 distinct CDR3 sequences, 25% of them seen just once. This clonotype was found a few times. What it binds is not known. These data are also associated with another study on T cells of mothers and their children.

Sequenced sample: blood. V is TRBV6-6 and J is TRBJ1-1, with TRBD1 as a possible D gene (5 bases). The origin of this receptor is a boy younger than 18 in good health. This CDR3 reads CASSYGGGGTEAFF. The CDR3 coding sequence is TGTGCCAGCAGTTACGGCGGTGGGGGCACTGAAGCTTTCTTT.